This is a list of T cell receptor beta chains from one sample in a study of T cells after yellow fever vaccination. TCRdb independently ran MiXCR on the 5' RACE reads; one entry per CDR3 protein. The sample includes about 550,000 distinct CDR3 sequences, roughly 21% of them seen just once. This material consisted of PBMCs, taken 15 days after the yellow fever booster vaccination. These receptors came from a man younger than 40 who received the YFV17D yellow fever vaccine. Both conserved end residues are part of each CDR3. The D gene is left open where the match is weak. Clone size is stated in some rows and not others, as once, few, many or a class when expanded.

D gene	clone size	J gene	V gene	CDR3 DNA	CDR3 protein
TRBD1	many	TRBJ2-1	TRBV12-3/TRBV12-4	TGTGCCAGCAGTTCCGGACAGGGGGTCAATGAGCAGTTCTTC	CASSSGQGVNEQFF
TRBD1	few	TRBJ2-5	TRBV20-1	TGCAGTGCTGACACAGGGGTCGTTCTGGAGACCCAGTACTTC	CSADTGVVLETQYF
TRBD1	few	TRBJ2-4	TRBV29-1	TGCAGCGTTGAGGACGAATCACTAAGACAGGGTAACATTCAGTACTTC	CSVEDESLRQGNIQYF
.	.	TRBJ2-1	TRBV3-1	TGTGCCAGCAGTCCGGGGGACTTCCACAATGAGCAGTTCTTC	CASSPGDFHNEQFF
.	.	TRBJ1-1	TRBV6-5	TGTGCCAGCAGTTACTCGTTCAATACCCTTGAAGCTTTCTTT	CASSYSFNTLEAFF
.	few	TRBJ2-7	TRBV6-5	TGTGCCAGCAGTTCCGAGACAGGCGCCTCCTACGAGCAGTACTTC	CASSSETGASYEQYF
TRBD2	.	TRBJ2-5	TRBV5-5	TGTGCCAGCAGCTTGGGCCATGCGGGAGGAGAGACCCAGTACTTC	CASSLGHAGGETQYF
.	.	TRBJ2-7	TRBV7-8	TGTGCCAGCAGCTCCCCCGGGGAAGTGAGTCAGTACTTC	CASSSPGEVSQYF
.	.	TRBJ2-1	TRBV9	TGTGCCAGCAGCGTTGGGCTCGGGGCGAGCTCCTACAATGAGCAGTTCTTC	CASSVGLGASSYNEQFF
TRBD2	few	TRBJ2-1	TRBV11-2	TGTGCCAGCAGCCAACGGACTAGCGGGAGGGTTGAGCAGTTCTTC	CASSQRTSGRVEQFF
TRBD2	.	TRBJ2-3	TRBV14	TGTGCCAGCAGCCAAGTTCCGGCTAGCGGGAGGGTTGATACGCAGTATTTT	CASSQVPASGRVDTQYF
.	.	TRBJ2-3	TRBV7-2	TGTGCCAGCAGCTACAGCAGGGGAGCTGGCACAGATACGCAGTATTTT	CASSYSRGAGTDTQYF
TRBD1	.	TRBJ2-7	TRBV5-1	TGCGCCAGCAGTTCCTCAAGGACAGGGGTCTACGAGCAGTACTTC	CASSSSRTGVYEQYF
.	.	TRBJ1-5	TRBV2	TGTGCCAGCAGTGAAGCCTTGGGAGGGAATGGGGGACAGCCCCAGCATTTT	CASSEALGGNGGQPQHF
.	.	TRBJ2-7	TRBV20-1	TGCAGTGCTAGATCAGGATTAAGCTCCTACGAGCAGTACTTC	CSARSGLSSYEQYF
.	.	TRBJ1-3	TRBV20-1	TGCAGTGCCGCGCGGGCGCCCTCCTCTGGAAACACCATATATTTT	CSAARAPSSGNTIYF
.	few	TRBJ2-6	TRBV6-1	TGTGCCAGCACCACAGGGTCTGGGGCCAACGTCCTGACTTTC	CASTTGSGANVLTF
.	few	TRBJ2-7	TRBV27	TGTGCCAGCAGTTTAAAAGGGTCGTCGGTCTACGAGCAGTACTTC	CASSLKGSSVYEQYF
TRBD1	few	TRBJ2-5	TRBV19	TGTGCCAGTAGTATAATGGCGGAGACAGGGGGTAAACAAGAGACCCAGTACTTC	CASSIMAETGGKQETQYF
.	.	TRBJ2-5	TRBV12-3/TRBV12-4	TGTGCCAGCAGCTTCGCCGCAAAAGAGGTGGCCCAGTACTTC	CASSFAAKEVAQYF